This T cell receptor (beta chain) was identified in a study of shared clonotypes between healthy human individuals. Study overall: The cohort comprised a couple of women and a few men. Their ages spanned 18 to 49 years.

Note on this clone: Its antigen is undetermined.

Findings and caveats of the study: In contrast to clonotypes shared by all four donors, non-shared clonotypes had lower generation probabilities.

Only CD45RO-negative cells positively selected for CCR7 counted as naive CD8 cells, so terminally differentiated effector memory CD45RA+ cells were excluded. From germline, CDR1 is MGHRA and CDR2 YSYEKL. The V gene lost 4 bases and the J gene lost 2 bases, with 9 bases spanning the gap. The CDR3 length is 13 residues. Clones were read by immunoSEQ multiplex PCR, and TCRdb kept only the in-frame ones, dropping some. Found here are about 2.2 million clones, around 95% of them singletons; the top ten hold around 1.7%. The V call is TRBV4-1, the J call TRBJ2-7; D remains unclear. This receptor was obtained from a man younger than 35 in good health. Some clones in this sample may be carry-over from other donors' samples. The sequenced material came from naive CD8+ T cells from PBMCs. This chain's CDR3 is CASSPYPPYEQYF. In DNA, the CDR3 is TGCGCCAGCAGCCCATATCCACCCTACGAGCAGTACTTC.